This T cell receptor beta chain came from a study of control samples from healthy donors and cancer patients (dated by TCRdb to 2019 to 2021). In the case of this clone: It has no known antigen specificity. The record has no base qualities; no much larger clone is one base away.

To prepare the library, the immunoSEQ multiplex PCR assay was applied. In its TCRdb copy, this immuneACCESS table keeps in-frame sequences only and misses some clones. Where compared with another copy, unresolved V genes explain less than half of these, and the others have no known cause. The sample table lists 130,000 or so clones, about 83% of them with a count of one. About 12% of the sample is taken by the ten largest. The CDR3 runs 13 residues from the cysteine to the phenylalanine. Only the CDR3 portion is preserved as DNA: 39 bases, with reading frame beginning at the first base. Reading the germline V gene (reference sequence) gives CDR1 GTSNPN and CDR2 SVGIG. V is cut by 4 bases and J by 6 bases, and the space between the germline ends is 15 bases.

The chain is assembled from TRBV30 and TRBJ1-2; a tentative D match to TRBD1 spans 6 bases. The TCR was taken from a man aged 30 to 39 in good health. Sequenced: blood. CDR3 region: CAWKLQGLDGYTF. The bases read TGTGCCTGGAAGTTACAGGGTCTGGATGGCTACACCTTC.